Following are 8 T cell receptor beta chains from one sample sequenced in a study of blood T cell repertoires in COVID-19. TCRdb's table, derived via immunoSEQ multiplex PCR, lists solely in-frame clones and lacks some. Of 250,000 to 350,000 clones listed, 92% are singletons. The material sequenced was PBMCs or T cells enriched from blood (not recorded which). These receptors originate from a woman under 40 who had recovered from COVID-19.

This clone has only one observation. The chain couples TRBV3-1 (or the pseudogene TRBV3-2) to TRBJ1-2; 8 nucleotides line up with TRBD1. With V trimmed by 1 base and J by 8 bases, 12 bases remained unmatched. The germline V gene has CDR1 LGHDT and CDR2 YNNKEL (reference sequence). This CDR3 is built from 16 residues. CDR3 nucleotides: TGTGCCAGCAGCCAAGGCCGACAGGACAGGGCTTACGGCTACACCTTC. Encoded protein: CASSQGRQDRAYGYTF.

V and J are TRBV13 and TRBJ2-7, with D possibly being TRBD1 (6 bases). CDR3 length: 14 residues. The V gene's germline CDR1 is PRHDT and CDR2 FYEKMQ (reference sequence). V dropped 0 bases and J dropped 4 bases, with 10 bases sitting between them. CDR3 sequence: CASSLGPGVYEQYF. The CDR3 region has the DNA TGTGCCAGCAGCTTAGGTCCAGGGGTTTACGAGCAGTACTTC. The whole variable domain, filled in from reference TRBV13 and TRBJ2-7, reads AAGVIQSPRHLIKEKRETATLKCYPIPRHDTVYWYQQGPGQDPQFLISFYEKMQSDKGSIPDRFSAQQFSDYHSELNMSSLELGDSALYFCASSLGPGVYEQYFGPGTRLTVT.

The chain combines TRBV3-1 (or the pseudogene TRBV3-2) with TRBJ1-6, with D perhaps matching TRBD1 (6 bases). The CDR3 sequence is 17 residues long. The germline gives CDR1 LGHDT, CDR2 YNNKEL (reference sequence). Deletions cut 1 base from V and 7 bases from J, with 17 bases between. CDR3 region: CASSQVGRGPRNSPLHF. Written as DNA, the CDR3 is TGTGCCAGCAGCCAAGTCGGCAGGGGCCCGAGGAATTCACCCCTCCACTTT.

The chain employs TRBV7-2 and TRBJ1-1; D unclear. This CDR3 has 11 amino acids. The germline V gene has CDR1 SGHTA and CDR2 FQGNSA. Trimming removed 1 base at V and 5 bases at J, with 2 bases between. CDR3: CASSLVTEAFF. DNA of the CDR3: TGTGCCAGCAGCTTAGTAACTGAAGCTTTCTTT. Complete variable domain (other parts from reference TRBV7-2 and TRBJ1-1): GAGVSQSPSNKVTEKGKDVELRCDPISGHTALYWYRQSLGQGLEFLIYFQGNSAPDKSGLPSDRFSAERTGGSVSTLTIQRTQQEDSAVYLCASSLVTEAFFGQGTRLTVV.

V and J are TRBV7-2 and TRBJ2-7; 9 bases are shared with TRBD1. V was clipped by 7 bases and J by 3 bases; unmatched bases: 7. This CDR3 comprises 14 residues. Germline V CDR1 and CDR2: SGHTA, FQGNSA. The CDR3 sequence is CASTRGQGVYEQYF. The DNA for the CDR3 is TGTGCCAGCACCCGGGGACAGGGAGTCTACGAGCAGTACTTC.

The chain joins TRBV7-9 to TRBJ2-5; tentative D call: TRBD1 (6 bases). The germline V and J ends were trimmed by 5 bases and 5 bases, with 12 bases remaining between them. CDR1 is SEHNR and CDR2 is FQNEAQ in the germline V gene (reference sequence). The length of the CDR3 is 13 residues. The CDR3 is CASSRTVDETQYF. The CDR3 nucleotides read TGTGCCAGCAGCCGGACAGTGGATGAGACCCAGTACTTC.

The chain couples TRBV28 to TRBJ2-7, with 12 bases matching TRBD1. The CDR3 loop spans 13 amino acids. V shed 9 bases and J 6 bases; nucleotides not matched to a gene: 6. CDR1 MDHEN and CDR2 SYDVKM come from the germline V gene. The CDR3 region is CARGGTGGFEQYF. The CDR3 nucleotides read TGTGCCAGGGGCGGGACAGGGGGCTTCGAGCAGTACTTC.

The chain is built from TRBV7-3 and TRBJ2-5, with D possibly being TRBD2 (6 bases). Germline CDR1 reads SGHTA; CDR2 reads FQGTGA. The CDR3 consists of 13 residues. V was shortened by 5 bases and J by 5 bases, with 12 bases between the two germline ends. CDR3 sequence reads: CASSALAEETQYF. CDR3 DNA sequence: TGTGCCAGCAGCGCACTAGCAGAGGAGACCCAGTACTTC.